Listed here are 19 T cell receptor beta chains from one sample, sequenced in a study of siplizumab effects on memory and regulatory T cells. TCRdb keeps only in-frame clones here, not all; method: immunoSEQ multiplex PCR. The sample includes tens of thousands of clones, over 80% of them seen just once. The sample comprised memory CD4+ T cells sorted from blood. Every receptor here comes from a human donor in good health.

The chain has TRBV6-1 and TRBJ2-3, with D possibly TRBD2 on 5 matching bases. The V gene lost 0 bases and the J gene lost 4 bases, with 8 bases spanning the gap. CDR1 MNHNS and CDR2 SASEGT come from the germline V gene. The CDR3 has 14 residues. CDR3 DNA: TGTGCCAGCAGTGAAGCGTTGAGGGCAGATACGCAGTATTTT. This translates into CASSEALRADTQYF.

This clone came up once. J is TRBJ1-1 and V is TRBV25-1, with 8 bases identical to TRBD1. The germline CDR1 and CDR2 sequences are MGHDK and SYGVNS. The CDR3 is 13 amino acids. V lost 9 bases to trimming and J lost 1 base; unmatched junction nucleotides: 4. The CDR3 spells CASQGAENTEAFF. CDR3 nucleotide sequence: TGTGCCAGTCAGGGGGCAGAGAACACTGAAGCTTTCTTT.

J is TRBJ1-1 and V is TRBV5-1; weak D call: TRBD1 (5 bases). V shed 2 bases and J shed 0 bases, with 14 bases lying between them. Germline CDR1 and CDR2: SGHRS and YFSETQ. CDR3 length: 16 amino acids. CDR3 nucleotides: TGCGCCAGCAGCTTCGTACCCGGGGGTATGAACACTGAAGCTTTCTTT. Protein sequence: CASSFVPGGMNTEAFF.

This clone showed up just once. J is TRBJ1-1 and V is TRBV6-6; TRBD1 is a possible D gene (5 bases). CDR3 length: 14 amino acids. V shed 7 bases and J shed 7 bases, with 19 bases lying between them. The germline V gene encodes CDR1 MNHNY and CDR2 SVGAGI (reference sequence). CDR3 sequence (DNA): TGTGCCAGCAAGAACGGGGGACCGAATGGTGAAGCTTTCTTT. Its translation is CASKNGGPNGEAFF.

This sequence joins TRBV6-1 and TRBJ2-1; maybe TRBD2 (7 bases). Germline CDR1 and CDR2: MNHNS and SASEGT. The CDR3 has 14 residues. Between the trimmed V and J ends, which lost 0 bases and 9 bases, there was a span of 12 bases. The DNA for the CDR3 is TGTGCCAGCAGTGAAGCGCTTCGGGGGGCTGAGCAGTTCTTC. This sequence encodes CASSEALRGAEQFF.

This clone showed up just a few times. CDR3 DNA: TGTGCCAGTAGGTCCCGACACGGTATAGGCTACGAGCAGTTCTTC. This sequence encodes CASRSRHGIGYEQFF. The chain uses TRBV19 and TRBJ2-1, with D unresolved. CDR1 and CDR2 (germline): LNHDA, SQIVND (reference sequence). The CDR3 totals 15 residues. The ends were cut back, 6 bases at V and 10 bases at J, with 22 bases in the middle.

This clone is a singleton in its sample. The rearrangement joins TRBV5-6 to TRBJ1-2; 7 nucleotides match TRBD1. The length of the CDR3 is 15 residues. The germline V gene has CDR1 SGHDT and CDR2 YYEEEE. Germline trimming cut 3 bases from V and 5 bases from J; bases unmatched to any gene: 10. CDR3 nucleotides: TGTGCCAGCAGCTACAGCGCCGGGACAGCTTATGGCTACACCTTC. This codes for CASSYSAGTAYGYTF.

The rearrangement joins TRBV5-1 to TRBJ2-1; TRBD1 matches 8 bases. There are 16 residues in the CDR3. Germline V gene lookup returns CDR1 SGHRS and CDR2 YFSETQ. The junction had 5 bases not matched to a gene; V was cut back by 3 bases and J by 0 bases. The DNA of the CDR3 is TGCGCCAGCAGCTCGGACAGGGTCAGCTCCTACAATGAGCAGTTCTTC. Translated: CASSSDRVSSYNEQFF.

The V and J genes are TRBV7-2 and TRBJ2-5, with D perhaps matching TRBD1 or TRBD2 (5 bases each). Germline V gene lookup returns CDR1 SGHTA and CDR2 FQGNSA. This CDR3 has 15 amino acids. V gave up 2 bases and J gave up 5 bases, with 15 bases separating them. The CDR3 DNA reads as TGTGCCAGCAGCTTACGCCAGGGCCCGGGGGAGACCCAGTACTTC. Translating gives CASSLRQGPGETQYF. Full variable domain (outside the CDR3, taken from reference TRBV7-2 and TRBJ2-5): GAGVSQSPSNKVTEKGKDVELRCDPISGHTALYWYRQSLGQGLEFLIYFQGNSAPDKSGLPSDRFSAERTGGSVSTLTIQRTQQEDSAVYLCASSLRQGPGETQYFGPGTRLLVL.

This clone was seen a handful of times. The gene calls are TRBV28 and TRBJ2-7, with D perhaps TRBD2 (6 bases). Trimming left V 6 bases short and J 2 bases short, with 17 bases between. Germline lookup yields CDR1 MDHEN and CDR2 SYDVKM. The CDR3 runs to 15 residues. The DNA of the CDR3 is TGTGCCAGCAGAAGCCTAGAGGGAGGTGCCTACGAGCAGTACTTC. It codes for CASRSLEGGAYEQYF.

The chain employs TRBV6-5 and TRBJ1-2; the D gene is possibly TRBD1 (5 bases). V was trimmed by 8 bases and J by 5 bases, leaving 21 bases between them. In germline, CDR1 is MNHEY, CDR2 SVGAGI. The CDR3 has 15 residues. The CDR3 DNA follows: TGTGCCAGCGGGCGTCGCCCGGGGGTATCGTATGGCTACACCTTC. This sequence encodes CASGRRPGVSYGYTF.

This clone was picked up one time. The V and J genes are TRBV7-2 and TRBJ2-7; D may be TRBD1 or TRBD2 (5 bases each). CDR3 length equals 13 residues. Trimming shortened V by 5 bases and J by 9 bases, and 17 bases separated the two germline ends. Germline V gene sequence: CDR1 SGHTA, CDR2 FQGNSA. In DNA, the CDR3 is TGTGCCAGCAGCCCGACTGGGACCGGAGGGCAGTACTTC. Translating it yields CASSPTGTGGQYF.

CDR3 sequence: CASSLGSQETQYF. For the CDR3, the DNA is TGTGCCAGCAGCTTAGGCAGCCAAGAGACCCAGTACTTC. The chain couples TRBV5-4 to TRBJ2-5; D is undetermined. The CDR3 loop spans 13 amino acids. Per the germline V gene, CDR1 is SGHNT and CDR2 is YYREEE (reference sequence). The germline V and J ends were trimmed by 2 bases and 1 base, with 6 bases remaining between them. The full variable domain, rest sourced from reference TRBV5-4 and TRBJ2-5, is ETGVTQSPTHLIKTRGQQVTLRCSSQSGHNTVSWYQQALGQGPQFIFQYYREEENGRGNFPPRFSGLQFPNYSSELNVNALELDDSALYLCASSLGSQETQYFGPGTRLLVL.

This clone was counted a single time. The J gene is TRBJ2-2, the V gene TRBV19; TRBD1 aligns across 11 bases. After removal of 6 bases from V and 2 bases from J, the junction contained 2 bases not matched to a gene. Germline V gives CDR1 LNHDA, CDR2 SQIVND (reference sequence). The CDR3 sequence is 15 residues long. DNA for the CDR3: TGTGCCAGTAGAGGACAGGGGGCTAACACCGGGGAGCTGTTTTTT. It codes for CASRGQGANTGELFF.

This clone has more than one count but fewer than ten. The junction and the germline gene differ at one end; a read error may be behind it. This rearrangement joins TRBV7-7 to TRBJ1-5; D unclear. Germline V gene lookup returns CDR1 SSHAT and CDR2 FNYEAQ (reference sequence). The CDR3 loop spans 13 amino acids. The CDR3 protein is CASSLQVGQPQHF. The DNA for the CDR3 is TGTGCTAGCAGCTTGCAGGTCGGACAGCCCCAGCATTTT.

The J gene is TRBJ2-5, the V gene TRBV10-3; 12 nucleotides match TRBD2. Germline CDR1 and CDR2: ENHRY and SYGVKD. The junction had 3 bases not matched to a gene; V was cut back by 2 bases and J by 2 bases. The CDR3 is 16 amino acids. The CDR3 DNA follows: TGTGCCATCAGTGAGGAACTAGCGGGGGGTCAAGAGACCCAGTACTTC. It yields the protein CAISEELAGGQETQYF.

The chain links TRBV5-8 to TRBJ2-7, with D possibly being TRBD1 (5 bases). Trimming pared 2 bases from V and 0 bases from J, leaving 12 bases between. CDR1 and CDR2 from the germline V gene are SGHTS and YDEGEE. CDR3 length: 15 residues. CDR3 bases: TGTGCCAGCAGCTTAGGGGCGATTTTCTCCTACGAGCAGTACTTC. This gives the protein CASSLGAIFSYEQYF. The whole variable domain, filled in from reference TRBV5-8 and TRBJ2-7, reads EAGVTQSPTHLIKTRGQQATLRCSPISGHTSVYWYQQALGLGLQFLLWYDEGEERNRGNFPPRFSGRQFPNYSSELNVNALELEDSALYLCASSLGAIFSYEQYFGPGTRLTVT.

The rearrangement uses TRBV7-8 and TRBJ2-1, with 9 bases fitting TRBD2. The length of the CDR3 is 17 residues. The ends lost 5 bases at V and 6 bases at J; junction bases unmatched: 14. Germline CDR1 reads SGHVS; CDR2 reads FQNEAQ. The CDR3 coding sequence is TGTGCCAGCAGCATACCCGATGTTAGCGGGAGAATCAATGAGCAGTTCTTC. Residues: CASSIPDVSGRINEQFF. Looking up the rest from reference TRBV7-8 and TRBJ2-1 gives the full variable domain: GAGVSQSPRYKVAKRGQDVALRCDPISGHVSLFWYQQALGQGPEFLTYFQNEAQLDKSGLPSDRFFAERPEGSVSTLKIQRTQQEDSAVYLCASSIPDVSGRINEQFFGPGTRLTVL.

The chain is built from TRBV5-1 and TRBJ1-1, with D uncertain. Germline V gene data show CDR1 as SGHRS and CDR2 as YFSETQ. The CDR3 spans 14 residues. Deletions cut 4 bases from V and 1 base from J, with 11 bases between. This CDR3 reads CASSLTPTNTEAFF. In DNA form, the CDR3 reads TGCGCCAGCAGCCTGACTCCCACGAACACTGAAGCTTTCTTT.